This T cell receptor (beta chain) came from a study of T cells in Graves' hyperthyroidism and ophthalmopathy (dated by TCRdb to between 2017 and 2020). At the level of the whole study: Peripheral blood samples were taken at the time of initial diagnosis, prior to any treatment. To identify TCR V-J signatures that set the groups apart, the researchers used a discovery cohort of 100 patients, made up of under 50 with Graves' ophthalmopathy and some 60 with stable Graves' hyperthyroidism. Whether ophthalmopathy could be predicted prospectively was tested in an independent validation cohort made up of roughly 20 hyperthyroidism patients plus 17 patients who later progressed to ophthalmopathy. The 90 to 100 discovery patients were randomly split 7:3 into training and test sets. The study also compared thyroid tissue and blood T-cell repertoires from about 6 Graves' hyperthyroidism patients. Following sampling, methimazole starting at 30 mg daily was given to hyperthyroidism patients, and high-dose intravenous methylprednisolone was given to ophthalmopathy patients. TCR Vbeta CDR3 sequencing of around 130 peripheral blood samples (43 ophthalmopathy, 75 to 80 hyperthyroidism and approximately 17 progressor patients) is reported in the paper.

This clonotype showed up many times. No cognate antigen has been identified for it. Base qualities are not recorded, but no much larger clone differs from it by a single base. Amplification of TCR beta CDR3 regions was carried out from RNA transcripts. A first-round RT-PCR of the TCR CDR3 used the HTBI primer set with the Qiagen OneStep RT-PCR kit. Libraries were constructed in a second round of multiplex PCR, after which size selection and purification were performed. Libraries were sequenced paired-end with 100 bp reads on an Illumina HiSeq2000. Processing in the source paper ran as follows. SOAPnuke was used to process the raw data, removing reads that contained adapters or uncalled bases, had a mean Phred below 15, or lacked an exact match to the constant primer or identifier. High-quality paired reads were merged with COPE v1.2.5, and unique nucleotide sequences were defined as clonotypes. MiTCR v1.1 was used to align the clonotypes against IMGT TRBV, TRBD and TRBJ reference segments. Analysis was restricted to V-J combinations with a frequency above 0.0001, which covered 98% to 99.2% of repertoires. A TCS score was defined as the ratio between F50 (clonal expansion) and ExV (chaos), using BLOSUM62-based TCRdist between CDR3 peptides within each V-J. Welch's t-statistics and random forest reduced some 510 V-J features to 13, which were used in a naive Bayes classifier (R e1071). TCRdb reprocessed the public reads (quality trimming at Q25 with fastp, clone calling with MiXCR) and kept in-frame beta chains. Each CDR3 protein gets just one entry, which takes the most common genes and DNA from the rows behind it. TCRdb, rather than the study authors, made the V and J calls. The table for this sample lists about 420,000 distinct CDR3 sequences; approximately 15% of them were counted only once. The biggest ten clones account for almost 8% of the sample.

General findings and caveats noted by the study authors: Most expanded thyroid clonotypes (frequency above 0.001) were also found in blood, which suggests that blood repertoires may mirror thyroid immune responses. In validation, the model predicted progression to ophthalmopathy a median of approximately 6.6 months before onset, with roughly 68% sensitivity and more than 72% specificity. A 13 V-J signature model separated ophthalmopathy from stable hyperthyroidism, with just over 85% sensitivity and about 81% specificity in cross-validation and 80%/75% in testing. Sample size was not statistically predetermined, and investigators were not blinded to group allocation.

Including the terminal cysteine and phenylalanine, the CDR3 comprises 12 residues. The entry retains the CDR3 DNA only, 36 bases that are in frame from base 1. V is reduced by 3 bases and J by 6 bases, leaving a spacing of 6 bases between them. The germline V gene (reference sequence) gives CDR1 as LGHDT and CDR2 as YNNKEL. Stable Graves' hyperthyroidism was defined as no progression to ophthalmopathy during 18 months of follow-up. Hyperthyroidism patients were aged 18 to 65 years and newly diagnosed, with disease duration of less than 2 months. Patients with uncontrolled infections, other autoimmune diseases, pregnancy or lactation were excluded. Diagnoses were based on clinical symptoms, serum thyroxine and TRAb, thyroid ultrasound and orbital computed tomography. PBMCs were isolated from about 10 ml of fresh peripheral blood by Ficoll-Paque density gradient centrifugation. Trizol reagent was used to extract total RNA, and RNA quality was then checked on an Agilent 2100 Bioanalyzer.

Recombination joined TRBV3-1 with TRBJ1-5; a tentative D match to TRBD1 spans 5 bases. The sequence came from a woman younger than 35 with Graves' hyperthyroidism. Sequenced sample: blood. The CDR3 in this case is CASSQGGQPQHF. The DNA sequence is TGTGCCAGCAGCCAGGGGGGTCAGCCCCAGCATTTT.